The rows below give T cell receptor beta chains drawn from one sample of a study of CD8+CD57+ T cells in acquired aplastic anemia. TCRdb recomputed calls from the reads with MiXCR, one row per CDR3 protein. The sample consists of around 290,000 distinct CDR3 sequences, roughly 59% of them appearing once. Specimen: sorted CD4+, CD8+, or CD8+CD57+ T cells (not recorded which) from PBMCs. Receptors were obtained from a human donor with aplastic anemia. Both conserved end residues are part of each CDR3. Fields, in order: V gene, J gene, D gene, clone size, CDR3 DNA, CDR3 protein. D genes are given only for firm matches. The size entry is marked missing in some rows and otherwise reads once, few, many or a size class.

TRBV6-5	TRBJ2-7	TRBD1	many	TGTGCCAGCAGCCGACTTCCGGGACAGGGGGAGGACGAGCAGTACTTC	CASSRLPGQGEDEQYF
TRBV9	TRBJ2-5	TRBD2	.	TGTGCCAGCAGCGTAGCTACGAGTAGCGGGGGGATCAAAGAGACCCAGTACTTC	CASSVATSSGGIKETQYF
TRBV12-3/TRBV12-4	TRBJ1-3	.	.	TGTGCCAGCAGTGTCCGGACAGCGGGAAACACCATATATTTT	CASSVRTAGNTIYF
TRBV7-6	TRBJ1-1	.	many	TGTGCCAGCAGCCAAGACCTGAACACTGAAGCTTTCTTT	CASSQDLNTEAFF
TRBV9	TRBJ2-5	.	many	TGTGCCAGCAGCGTAGCCCAAGAGACCCAGTACTTC	CASSVAQETQYF
TRBV7-3	TRBJ1-1	.	.	TGTGCCAGCAGCCGAGATCGCCGCAGCATGAACACTGAAGCTTTCTTT	CASSRDRRSMNTEAFF
TRBV20-1	TRBJ2-1	TRBD2	.	TGCAGTGCCCCCGGACTAGCGTCCAATGAGCAGTTCTTC	CSAPGLASNEQFF
TRBV7-2	TRBJ2-7	.	.	TGTGCCAGCAGCGCCTTACGGGTTGAGCAGTACTTC	CASSALRVEQYF
TRBV24-1	TRBJ2-5	.	few	TGTGCCACCAGTGATTTTGGGGAGACCCAGTACTTC	CATSDFGETQYF
TRBV15	TRBJ2-3	.	.	TGTGCCACCAGCCCCCAGCGGGCAGGGGGAATAGATACGCAGTATTTT	CATSPQRAGGIDTQYF
TRBV6-4	TRBJ2-3	.	many	TGTGCCAGACAGGCAAAAAGGGCAGATACGCAGTATTTT	CARQAKRADTQYF
TRBV5-1	TRBJ2-1	.	.	TGCGCCAGCAGCTTGGGGGGACTCTCGGGGCAGTTCTTC	CASSLGGLSGQFF
TRBV5-4	TRBJ2-7	TRBD1	.	TGTGCCAGCAGCGCCCGGGACAGGGGGACCTACGAGCAGTACTTC	CASSARDRGTYEQYF
TRBV2	TRBJ2-7	.	many	TGTGCCAGCACTCGAACCCTCGACAACTACGAGCAGTACTTC	CASTRTLDNYEQYF
TRBV12-3/TRBV12-4	TRBJ2-7	TRBD2	many	TGTGCCAGCAGCATGGGGACTAGCGGGAGTGAGTACTTC	CASSMGTSGSEYF
TRBV29-1	TRBJ2-1	.	few	TGCAGCGTTGTAGATGGCACCTACAATGAGCAGTTCTTC	CSVVDGTYNEQFF
TRBV3-1	TRBJ2-7	TRBD1	many	TGTGCCAGCAGCCAACCGGGACAGGGGGTATACGAGCAGTACTTC	CASSQPGQGVYEQYF
TRBV7-8	TRBJ1-1	TRBD1	many	TGTGCCAGCAGCTCCGGGACAGGGATGTTCTTT	CASSSGTGMFF
TRBV19	TRBJ1-1	.	.	TGTGCCAGTAGTATAGTGGGGGGCGCTTGGAACACTGAAGCTTTCTTT	CASSIVGGAWNTEAFF
TRBV6-1	TRBJ1-2	.	many	TGTGCCAGCAGTGATTTGGGGGAGAGCTATGGCTACACCTTC	CASSDLGESYGYTF
TRBV6-5	TRBJ2-7	.	many	TGTGCCAGCAGTTACTCGAAGTTTTCTAGTCACTACGAGCAGTACTTC	CASSYSKFSSHYEQYF
TRBV24-1	TRBJ2-5	.	.	TGTGCCACCAGTGATGAAGGACAGCAAGAGACCCAGTACTTC	CATSDEGQQETQYF
TRBV12-3/TRBV12-4	TRBJ1-2	.	.	TGTGCCAGCAGTTTTGGCCGAAACTATGGCTACACCTTC	CASSFGRNYGYTF
TRBV27	TRBJ1-2	.	many	TGTGCCAGCAGTTTATCAGGGACAGGCTACACCTTC	CASSLSGTGYTF
TRBV3-1	TRBJ2-7	.	many	TGTGCCAGCAGCCCGACTAGTTTACGGCAGCAGTACTTC	CASSPTSLRQQYF
TRBV7-2	TRBJ2-5	TRBD2	.	TGTGCCAGCAGCCTAGCGGGAGGAGCTGAGACCCAGTACTTC	CASSLAGGAETQYF
TRBV10-3	TRBJ2-7	TRBD1	many	TGTGCCATCAGTGATCACGGGACAGGGCCGAGTGGGCAGTACTTC	CAISDHGTGPSGQYF
TRBV9	TRBJ1-5	TRBD1	once	TGTGCCAGCAGCGTAGGGACAGGTAATCAGCCCCAGCATTTT	CASSVGTGNQPQHF
TRBV7-9	TRBJ1-3	.	.	TGTGCCAGCAGCTTTCCTGGAAACACCATATATTTT	CASSFPGNTIYF
TRBV2	TRBJ1-6	.	.	TGTGCCAGCAGTGCTTTTCAGGGGTATAATTCACCCCTCCACTTT	CASSAFQGYNSPLHF
TRBV6-6	TRBJ2-7	TRBD2	many	TGTGCCAGCAGTTACTCGGCTAGCGGGAGGACCTACGAGCAGTACTTC	CASSYSASGRTYEQYF
TRBV15	TRBJ2-1	.	.	TGTGCCACCAGCAGACCCGCGACGGAGCAGTTCTTC	CATSRPATEQFF
TRBV7-2	TRBJ2-7	.	.	TGTGCCAGCAGCCGACAGGCTAGCTCCTACGAGCGGTACTTC	CASSRQASSYERYF
TRBV20-1	TRBJ2-3	.	.	TGCAGTGCTAGAGATCTAAGCGGAAGCACAGATACGCAGTATTTT	CSARDLSGSTDTQYF
TRBV25-1	TRBJ1-1	.	.	TGTGCCAGCAGTGCAACACTGAACACTGAAGCTTTCTTT	CASSATLNTEAFF